Here is one T cell receptor beta chain with its context. This specimen belongs to a study of T cells in Graves' hyperthyroidism and ophthalmopathy. Germline V gene data show CDR1 as SEHNR and CDR2 as FQNEAQ (reference sequence). The CDR3 sequence is 15 residues long. V lost 0 bases and J lost 3, with 9 bases in between. Researchers amplified the TCR beta CDR3 regions from RNA transcripts. The primer set for the first-round RT-PCR of the TCR CDR3 was HTBI. TCRdb reprocessed the multiplex PCR reads via MiXCR and lists one record per CDR3 protein. The data hold 540,000 or so distinct CDR3 sequences, with roughly 14% observed a single time.

Specimen: blood. V usage is TRBV7-9 and J usage is TRBJ2-4; possibly TRBD2 for D (6 bases). This TCR was sampled from a woman aged 25 to 39 with Graves' hyperthyroidism. DNA for the CDR3: TGTGCCAGCAGCTTAGCGGGGGGTGGCAAAAACATTCAGTACTTC. Protein sequence: CASSLAGGGKNIQYF.